The 24 T cell receptor beta chains presented below share a single source sample, sequenced in a study of shared clonotypes between healthy human individuals. TCRdb keeps only in-frame clones here, not all; method: immunoSEQ multiplex PCR. The sample shows about 1 million clones, 75% to 85% of them seen only once. Sequencing was performed on memory CD4+ T cells from PBMCs. As for subset: CD45RA-negative fraction. All receptors come from a man younger than 35 in good health. Some clones in this sample may be carry-over from other donors' samples.

This chain uses TRBV5-1 with TRBJ1-1; TRBD1 agrees at 7 bases. With 4 bases clipped from V and 5 bases from J, the junction kept 11 bases outside the gene matches. Germline CDR1 and CDR2: SGHRS and YFSETQ. This CDR3 is built from 15 residues. CDR3 residues: CASSPTGAVGTEAFF. The CDR3 nucleotides read TGCGCCAGCAGCCCCACAGGGGCGGTAGGGACTGAAGCTTTCTTT.

The rearrangement joins TRBV27 to TRBJ1-5; 10 bases map to TRBD1. Germline lookup yields CDR1 MNHEY and CDR2 SMNVEV (reference sequence). J lost 6 bases, V lost 6 bases, and 11 bases had no gene match. This CDR3 is 16 amino acids long. The CDR3 bases are TGTGCCAGCAGACTCCGAGCGGGACAGGGGATTCAGCCCCAGCATTTT. Translating it yields CASRLRAGQGIQPQHF.

The rearrangement links TRBV18 to TRBJ2-5; D possibly corresponds to TRBD1 (5 bases). Per germline, CDR1 KGHSH and CDR2 LQKENI. The CDR3 totals 14 residues. The ends were cut back, 2 bases at V and 5 bases at J, with 12 bases in the middle. The CDR3 DNA follows: TGTGCCAGCTCACCAACTGGGGCCCACGAGACCCAGTACTTC. As protein: CASSPTGAHETQYF.

This chain links TRBV9 with TRBJ1-1, with 9 positions matching TRBD1. Trimming took 3 bases from V and 7 from J; bases not matched to a gene: 10. The V gene's germline CDR1 is SGDLS and CDR2 YYNGEE. This CDR3 is built from 15 residues. CDR3 residues: CASSGGWDREIEAFF. The DNA of the CDR3 is TGTGCCAGCAGCGGAGGGTGGGACAGGGAAATTGAAGCTTTCTTT. The whole variable domain, filled in from reference TRBV9 and TRBJ1-1, reads DSGVTQTPKHLITATGQRVTLRCSPRSGDLSVYWYQQSLDQGLQFLIQYYNGEERAKGNILERFSAQQFPDLHSELNLSSLELGDSALYFCASSGGWDREIEAFFGQGTRLTVV.

The V gene is TRBV27, the J gene TRBJ1-1, with D perhaps TRBD1 (6 bases). This CDR3 region has 15 residues. Germline assignment: CDR1 MNHEY and CDR2 SMNVEV (reference sequence). Trimming left V 2 bases short and J 4 bases short, with 14 bases between. This chain's CDR3 is CASSLIYRDGTEAFF. As DNA, the CDR3 is TGTGCCAGCAGTTTAATATACAGGGATGGCACTGAAGCTTTCTTT.

The chain couples TRBV5-1 to TRBJ1-3; 8 nucleotides align to TRBD1. V lost 3 bases, J lost 2 bases, and 1 base stayed unmatched. This CDR3 region has 14 residues. Germline assignment: CDR1 SGHRS and CDR2 YFSETQ. The CDR3, as DNA: TGCGCCAGCAGCTCGGACAGGGCTGGAAACACCATATATTTT. Its translation: CASSSDRAGNTIYF.

V is TRBV28 and J is TRBJ1-5; 9 bases agree with TRBD1. Germline V CDR1 and CDR2: MDHEN, SYDVKM. J lost 4 bases, V lost 5 bases, and 3 bases had no gene match. This CDR3 has 14 amino acids. The CDR3 sequence is CASSDDRGNQPQHF. The CDR3 nucleotides read TGTGCCAGCAGTGACGACAGGGGGAATCAGCCCCAGCATTTT.

The chain links TRBV4-3 to TRBJ1-1; no reliable D call. The CDR3 contains 16 residues. Germline V gene sequence: CDR1 LGHNA, CDR2 YSLEER. Trimming left V 0 bases short and J 1 base short, with 12 bases between. The CDR3 DNA follows: TGCGCCAGCAGCCAAGAAGGTCCCCCCCAGAACACTGAAGCTTTCTTT. This gives the protein CASSQEGPPQNTEAFF.

This chain joins TRBV11-1 and TRBJ2-1; TRBD1 matches 7 bases. The V and J ends lost 3 bases and 8 bases, in that order; junction bases with no gene match: 4. Looked up from germline, CDR1 is SGHAT and CDR2 is FQDESV (reference sequence). This CDR3 is 13 amino acids long. Here the CDR3 reads CASSFSQGDEQFF. As DNA, the CDR3 is TGTGCCAGCAGCTTTTCCCAGGGGGATGAGCAGTTCTTC.

This clone was observed a handful of times. V is TRBV20-1 and J is TRBJ1-1; D is undetermined. Trimming took 3 bases from V and 7 from J, leaving 6 bases between them. CDR1 DFQATT and CDR2 SNEGSKA come from the germline V gene (reference sequence). The CDR3 totals 10 residues. The CDR3 bases are TGCAGTGCTAGGCAGTTTGAAGCTTTCTTT. This codes for CSARQFEAFF.

The chain joins TRBV6-1 to TRBJ2-5, with 10 positions matching TRBD2. CDR1 is MNHNS, CDR2 SASEGT, per germline. Trimming took 6 bases from V and 4 from J; bases not matched to a gene: 5. This CDR3 contains 14 residues. CDR3 bases: TGTGCCAGCAGCAGCGGGAGGGCCCCAGAGACCCAGTACTTC. Its protein is CASSSGRAPETQYF.

The gene calls are TRBV7-2 and TRBJ2-7; TRBD1 agrees at 7 bases. The V and J ends lost 4 bases and 4 bases, in that order; junction bases with no gene match: 7. The CDR3 has 14 residues. From germline, CDR1 is SGHTA and CDR2 FQGNSA. CDR3 amino acids: CASSSKGAWYEQYF. In nucleotides, the CDR3 is TGTGCCAGCAGCTCAAAGGGGGCTTGGTACGAGCAGTACTTC.

This clone has a single count. The V gene is TRBV6-6, the J gene TRBJ2-2; perhaps TRBD1 as D (6 bases). Germline values: CDR1 MNHNY, CDR2 SVGAGI (reference sequence). The CDR3 consists of 15 residues. V lost 5 bases to trimming and J lost 1 base, with 11 bases between them. CDR3 sequence reads: CASSGQRWNTGELFF. The CDR3 DNA is TGTGCCAGCAGTGGACAGAGGTGGAACACCGGGGAGCTGTTTTTT.

This clone occurred once. Other DNA sequences within the sample encode an identical CDR3. For the CDR3, the DNA is TGCGCCAGCAGCTCGCTAGCGGGAGAGACCTACGAGCAGTACTTC. Its translation: CASSSLAGETYEQYF. This chain uses TRBV5-1 with TRBJ2-7; 10 nucleotides agree with TRBD2. Trimming took 3 bases from V and 2 from J; bases not matched to a gene: 5. This CDR3 spans 15 amino acids. Germline V gene sequence: CDR1 SGHRS, CDR2 YFSETQ.

The chain employs TRBV7-2 and TRBJ1-3, with D possibly TRBD1 on 5 matching bases. Germline CDR1 is SGHTA and CDR2 is FQGNSA. The V end lost 5 bases, the J end lost 9 bases, and 20 bases lay between the germline ends. The CDR3 runs to 15 residues. Here the CDR3 DNA reads TGTGCCAGCAGCCCTAGGGACTCATCCACTGGCACCATATATTTT. Amino acid sequence: CASSPRDSSTGTIYF.

V gene TRBV18 combines with J gene TRBJ2-2; D call uncertain. Germline V gene data show CDR1 as KGHSH and CDR2 as LQKENI. V lost 4 bases and J lost 5, with 14 bases in between. The CDR3 extends over 15 amino acids. The CDR3 DNA reads as TGTGCCAGCTCACTCCTGGGTGCTCGGACCGGGGAGCTGTTTTTT. Its protein is CASSLLGARTGELFF.

In DNA, the CDR3 is TGTGCCAGCAGGAGGACAGGGATCATGTACGAGCAGTACTTC. This codes for CASRRTGIMYEQYF. This chain links TRBV28 with TRBJ2-7; TRBD1 matches 8 bases. The V gene's germline CDR1 is MDHEN and CDR2 SYDVKM. The CDR3 contains 14 residues. V lost 6 bases, J lost 4 bases, and 8 bases stayed unmatched.

The chain recombines TRBV10-3 with TRBJ2-2, with 9 positions matching TRBD2. The CDR3 extends over 15 amino acids. Germline V gives CDR1 ENHRY, CDR2 SYGVKD. V lost 10 bases and J lost 4; bases outside the gene matches: 10. As DNA, the CDR3 is TGTGCCACCCGGGGTAGCGGGAGTCCCACCGGGGAGCTGTTTTTT. Protein: CATRGSGSPTGELFF.

V usage is TRBV28 and J usage is TRBJ2-7; 8 bases match TRBD1. CDR1 and CDR2 from the germline V gene are MDHEN and SYDVKM. The CDR3 is 18 amino acids. V gave up 5 bases and J gave up 3 bases; unmatched junction bases: 18. CDR3 sequence: CASSEIQGAPFPYYEQYF. CDR3 nucleotides: TGTGCCAGCAGTGAGATCCAGGGGGCCCCGTTCCCTTACTACGAGCAGTACTTC. Using reference TRBV28 and TRBJ2-7 for the parts outside the CDR3, the full variable domain is DVKVTQSSRYLVKRTGEKVFLECVQDMDHENMFWYRQDPGLGLRLIYFSYDVKMKEKGDIPEGYSVSREKKERFSLILESASTNQTSMYLCASSEIQGAPFPYYEQYFGPGTRLTVT.

This clone was seen only once. The genes are TRBV19 and TRBJ2-2, with D possibly matching TRBD2 (6 bases). The CDR3 is 19 residues long. The germline V gene has CDR1 LNHDA and CDR2 SQIVND (reference sequence). The V end lost 6 bases, the J end lost 2 bases, and 25 bases lay between the germline ends. The CDR3 protein is CASSSILWRGKANTGELFF. The CDR3 nucleotides are TGTGCCAGTAGCTCAATCCTCTGGAGGGGAAAAGCAAACACCGGGGAGCTGTTTTTT.

The V gene is TRBV7-7, the J gene TRBJ1-4; no clear D gene. Trimming stripped 1 base from V and 3 bases from J, with 9 bases between. The CDR3 has 15 residues. Germline CDR1 and CDR2: SSHAT and FNYEAQ (reference sequence). The CDR3, as DNA: TGTGCCAGCAGCTTAGGAATGGGGTCTAATGAAAAACTGTTTTTT. This encodes CASSLGMGSNEKLFF.

This sequence joins TRBV19 and TRBJ1-2, with 8 bases identical to TRBD1. The V gene's germline CDR1 is LNHDA and CDR2 SQIVND (reference sequence). The CDR3 is 17 amino acids. The junction had 9 bases not matched to a gene; V was cut back by 3 bases and J by 0 bases. CDR3 nucleotides: TGTGCCAGTAGTATCCCCGGGACAGGAACCACTAACTATGGCTACACCTTC. Amino acids: CASSIPGTGTTNYGYTF.

This sequence joins TRBV5-1 and TRBJ2-1, with 7 nucleotides matching TRBD1. The CDR3 runs to 14 residues. The germline V gene encodes CDR1 SGHRS and CDR2 YFSETQ. V dropped 4 bases and J dropped 5; count of bases not matched to a gene: 6. The CDR3 DNA reads TGCGCCAGCAGCGCCGACAGGGCAAACAATGAGCAGTTCTTC. Translated: CASSADRANNEQFF. The whole variable domain, remainder taken from reference TRBV5-1 and TRBJ2-1, is KAGVTQTPRYLIKTRGQQVTLSCSPISGHRSVSWYQQTPGQGLQFLFEYFSETQRNKGNFPGRFSGRQFSNSRSEMNVSTLELGDSALYLCASSADRANNEQFFGPGTRLTVL.

The chain uses TRBV28 and TRBJ2-3; 10 bases align to TRBD2. The CDR3 has 18 amino acids. Germline CDR1 and CDR2: MDHEN and SYDVKM. V lost 2 bases, J lost 0 bases, and 8 bases stayed unmatched. The CDR3 reads CASSLPSGRRWSTDTQYF. For the CDR3, the DNA is TGTGCCAGCAGTTTACCTAGCGGGAGAAGATGGAGCACAGATACGCAGTATTTT.